This passage covers 7 T cell receptor beta chains from one sample sequenced in a study of T cell changes during pregnancy in multiple sclerosis. Clones were sequenced by immunoSEQ multiplex PCR, and TCRdb holds only the in-frame ones, with some missing. This sample has some 40,000 clones; 92% occur once, and the top ten carry roughly 1.4%. The specimen sequenced was peripheral blood. These receptors all stem from a female donor with multiple sclerosis, enrolled in a pregnancy study.

V is TRBV10-2 and J is TRBJ2-3; D is unclear. V lost 6 bases and J lost 6, with 13 bases in between. This CDR3 comprises 13 residues. Germline CDR1 is WSHSY and CDR2 is SAAADI. DNA of the CDR3: TGCGCCAGCAGGCCCCCTTTTAGTGATACGCAGTATTTT. Translated: CASRPPFSDTQYF.

The V call is TRBV9, the J call TRBJ1-1; D is unclear. Germline loops: CDR1 SGDLS, CDR2 YYNGEE. CDR3 length equals 13 residues. V was pared by 2 bases and J by 4 bases, with 9 bases between. The CDR3 loop is CASSVGGRTEAFF. The DNA for the CDR3 is TGTGCCAGCAGCGTGGGAGGTCGCACTGAAGCTTTCTTT.

This clone has only a few counts. The V and J genes are TRBV29-1 and TRBJ1-3, with D possibly matching TRBD1 (6 bases). CDR3 length equals 16 residues. Trimming removed 5 bases at V and 0 bases at J, with 17 bases between. Germline loops: CDR1 SQVTM, CDR2 ANQGSEA. CDR3 DNA: TGCAGCGTTTCTTTAAACAGGGACTTCTCTGGAAACACCATATATTTT. This sequence encodes CSVSLNRDFSGNTIYF.

This rearrangement joins TRBV18 to TRBJ2-7; weak D call: TRBD1 (6 bases). Looked up from germline, CDR1 is KGHSH and CDR2 is LQKENI. The V end was cut by 4 bases, the J end by 2 bases, with 12 bases between. This CDR3 has 14 amino acids. CDR3 sequence (DNA): TGTGCCAGCTCACTCCGGACAGACGCCTACGAGCAGTACTTC. Amino acid sequence: CASSLRTDAYEQYF.

The chain is built from TRBV6-1 and TRBJ2-1; 8 bases fit TRBD2. Germline V lookup: CDR1 MNHNS, CDR2 SASEGT. The CDR3 is 15 residues long. Unmatched junction bases numbered 10, after V lost 4 bases and J lost 8 bases. The CDR3: CASSGEREMVDEQFF. The CDR3 coding sequence is TGTGCCAGCAGTGGAGAGCGGGAGATGGTGGATGAGCAGTTCTTC.

The chain employs TRBV10-3 and TRBJ2-1, with 8 bases matching TRBD1. CDR1 ENHRY and CDR2 SYGVKD come from the germline V gene. The CDR3 is 15 residues long. V shed 6 bases, J shed 0 bases, and the junction held 4 bases outside the gene matches. The CDR3 DNA reads as TGTGCCATCAGGTCAGGGGGCTTCTCCTACAATGAGCAGTTCTTC. This encodes CAIRSGGFSYNEQFF.

The rearrangement links TRBV5-1 to TRBJ2-1, with 7 bases fitting TRBD1. V trimming: 4 bases; J trimming: 4 bases; junction bases outside the gene matches: 5. CDR1 and CDR2 (germline): SGHRS, YFSETQ. There are 14 residues in the CDR3. The CDR3 DNA reads TGCGCCAGCAGCCTCCAGGGACAGTACAATGAGCAGTTCTTC. Its translation is CASSLQGQYNEQFF.